One and the same sample provided the 3 T cell receptor beta chains below, sequenced in a study of blood T cells in healthy people across ages. A second PCR, run for roughly 7 to 12 cycles, used a sample-barcoded 5' primer plus a J-beta primer mix. TCRdb re-called the 5' RACE reads with MiXCR, one entry per CDR3 protein. The table includes under 750,000 distinct CDR3 sequences, around 48% detected once. The sample taken for sequencing was blood. These receptors all come from an elderly man in good health.

J is TRBJ2-5 and V is TRBV9; no clear D. Trimming took 0 bases from V and 11 from J, leaving 20 bases between them. The CDR3 is 15 amino acids. Germline assignment: CDR1 SGDLS and CDR2 YYNGEE. Here the CDR3 reads CASSVETHVVNEQYF. Written as DNA, the CDR3 is TGTGCCAGCAGCGTAGAGACTCACGTGGTGAATGAGCAGTACTTC.

In this sample, this clonotype turned up a few times. V and J are TRBV7-3 and TRBJ2-1, with 7 bases fitting TRBD2. The CDR3 length is 15 residues. The ends lost 8 bases at V and 8 bases at J; junction bases unmatched: 15. Per the germline V gene, CDR1 is SGHTA and CDR2 is FQGTGA. As DNA, the CDR3 is TGTGCCAGCGGGGGGGGAGGGCCCTTCACCGATGAGCAGTTCTTC. Amino acid sequence: CASGGGGPFTDEQFF.

This rearrangement joins TRBV6-1 to TRBJ1-4; 9 bases fit TRBD1. Trimming cost V 4 bases and J 8 bases; bases outside gene matches: 11. The CDR3 has 16 amino acids. Looked up from germline, CDR1 is MNHNS and CDR2 is SASEGT. The CDR3 DNA reads TGTGCCAGCAGTGCCGCCCCAGGACAGGGGAACGAAAAACTGTTTTTT. This sequence encodes CASSAAPGQGNEKLFF.